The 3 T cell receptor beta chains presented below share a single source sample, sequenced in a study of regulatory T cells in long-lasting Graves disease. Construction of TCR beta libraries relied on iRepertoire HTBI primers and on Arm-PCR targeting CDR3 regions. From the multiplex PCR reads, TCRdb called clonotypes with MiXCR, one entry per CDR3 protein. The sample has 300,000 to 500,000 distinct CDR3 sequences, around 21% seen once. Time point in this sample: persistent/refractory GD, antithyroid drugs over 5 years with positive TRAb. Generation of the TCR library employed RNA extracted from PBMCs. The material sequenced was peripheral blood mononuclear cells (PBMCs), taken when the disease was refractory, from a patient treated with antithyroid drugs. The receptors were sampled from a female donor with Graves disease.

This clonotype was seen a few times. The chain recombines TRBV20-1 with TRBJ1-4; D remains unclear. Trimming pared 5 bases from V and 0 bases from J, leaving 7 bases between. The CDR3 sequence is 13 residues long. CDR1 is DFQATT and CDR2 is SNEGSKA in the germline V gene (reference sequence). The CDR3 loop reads CSARLTTNEKLFF. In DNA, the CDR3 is TGCAGTGCTCGACTGACAACTAATGAAAAACTGTTTTTT.

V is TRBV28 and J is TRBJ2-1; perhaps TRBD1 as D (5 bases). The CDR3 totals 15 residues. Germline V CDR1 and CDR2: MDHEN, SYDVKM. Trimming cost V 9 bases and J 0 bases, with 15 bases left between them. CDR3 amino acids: CASSMGLPSYNEQFF. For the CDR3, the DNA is TGTGCCAGTAGTATGGGGCTGCCCTCCTACAATGAGCAGTTCTTC.

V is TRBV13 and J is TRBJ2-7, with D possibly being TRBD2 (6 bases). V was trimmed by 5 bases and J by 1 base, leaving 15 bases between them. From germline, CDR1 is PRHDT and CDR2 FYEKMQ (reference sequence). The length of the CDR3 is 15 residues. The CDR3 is CASSLYRDSSYEQYF. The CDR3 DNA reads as TGTGCCAGCAGCCTCTACCGGGACTCTTCCTACGAGCAGTACTTC.